The 20 T cell receptor beta chains in this list originate from one sample, sequenced in a study of blood T cell repertoires in COVID-19. Produced via immunoSEQ multiplex PCR; TCRdb's table is partial and in-frame only. The data hold some 70,000 clones, with around 86% observed a single time. Sequencing was carried out using peripheral blood. The source of these receptors is a man aged 25 to 40 with acute or convalescent COVID-19.

The chain recombines TRBV6-2 or TRBV6-3 with TRBJ2-2; 9 bases match TRBD1. V shed 5 bases and J 4 bases; nucleotides not matched to a gene: 11. This CDR3 has 17 residues. Germline values: CDR1 MNHEY, CDR2 SVGEGT. The CDR3 DNA reads as TGTGCCAGCAGTCATCCCCGACAGGGGGGCCGCACCGGGGAGCTGTTTTTT. This encodes CASSHPRQGGRTGELFF.

The V gene is TRBV5-8, the J gene TRBJ2-6, with 9 bases fitting TRBD2. J was trimmed by 4 bases and V by 2 bases; bases with no gene match: 10. The germline CDR1 and CDR2 sequences are SGHTS and YDEGEE. This CDR3 comprises 18 residues. The CDR3 spells CASSLAGGPSGGANVLTF. CDR3 in DNA: TGTGCCAGCAGCTTAGCGGGAGGCCCGAGTGGGGGGGCCAACGTCCTGACTTTC.

The chain has TRBV20-1 and TRBJ1-5; D is perhaps TRBD1 (6 bases). Looked up from germline, CDR1 is DFQATT and CDR2 is SNEGSKA (reference sequence). V was trimmed by 3 bases and J by 7 bases, leaving 16 bases between them. The CDR3 runs to 14 residues. The chain's CDR3 is CSASLRQGRQPQHF. In nucleotides, the CDR3 is TGCAGTGCTAGTCTTCGGCAGGGGAGACAGCCCCAGCATTTT.

The sample holds one count of this clone. The chain recombines TRBV28 with TRBJ1-1; D gene unclear. The CDR3 loop spans 15 amino acids. Trimming left V 1 base short and J 5 bases short, with 14 bases between. Per germline, CDR1 MDHEN and CDR2 SYDVKM. The CDR3 bases are TGTGCCAGCAGTTTATCGTCCGGGATGAGGACTGAAGCTTTCTTT. Its protein is CASSLSSGMRTEAFF.

V gene TRBV6-2 or TRBV6-3 combines with J gene TRBJ1-5; tentative D call: TRBD1 (5 bases). Germline-derived CDR1 and CDR2 are MNHEY and SVGEGT. The CDR3 has 15 residues. V lost 2 bases, J lost 5 bases, and 13 bases lay in between. CDR3 in DNA: TGTGCCAGCAGTTACGGGGGGGTCCTCTATCAGCCCCAGCATTTT. The encoded protein is CASSYGGVLYQPQHF.

The chain carries TRBV2 and TRBJ2-7; D might be TRBD2 (7 bases). Germline V gives CDR1 SNHLY, CDR2 FYNNEI. The CDR3 contains 15 residues. Deletions cut 2 bases from V and 1 base from J, with 12 bases between. For the CDR3, the DNA is TGTGCCAGCAGTGAACCCAGGGGAGGGTCCTACGAGCAGTACTTC. It is translated as CASSEPRGGSYEQYF.

This clone was observed a single time. The chain couples TRBV18 to TRBJ2-5; D perhaps matches TRBD2 (5 bases). This CDR3 has 15 residues. The germline gives CDR1 KGHSH, CDR2 LQKENI. The V end was cut by 0 bases, the J end by 9 bases, with 17 bases between. CDR3 sequence (DNA): TGTGCCAGCTCACCACCGGATTTAGCGTGGGCGTCCCAGTACTTC. Translating gives CASSPPDLAWASQYF.

The rearrangement uses TRBV7-3 and TRBJ2-3; D possibly corresponds to TRBD2 (7 bases). The CDR3 loop spans 18 amino acids. The germline V gene has CDR1 SGHTA and CDR2 FQGTGA. V lost 0 bases to trimming and J lost 1 base, with 17 bases between them. The chain's CDR3 is CASSLTRGGGGGTDTQYF. In DNA, the CDR3 is TGTGCCAGCAGCTTAACTCGCGGGGGCGGCGGGGGCACAGATACGCAGTATTTT.

This clone was counted once. The chain joins TRBV28 to TRBJ2-1; 8 nucleotides agree with TRBD2. CDR3 size: 16 residues. V was clipped by 2 bases and J by 8 bases; unmatched bases: 11. Germline CDR1 reads MDHEN; CDR2 reads SYDVKM. This chain's CDR3 is CASSLRVSGTGYEQFF. The CDR3 nucleotides are TGTGCCAGCAGTTTAAGAGTTAGCGGGACGGGGTATGAGCAGTTCTTC.

This rearrangement joins TRBV12-3 or TRBV12-4 to TRBJ2-1; D unclear. Trimming shortened V by 1 base and J by 7 bases, and 8 bases separated the two germline ends. The CDR3 is 13 residues long. The DNA for the CDR3 is TGTGCCAGCAGTTTAGTAGCTGATAATGAGCAGTTCTTC. Translated: CASSLVADNEQFF.

V usage is TRBV7-9 and J usage is TRBJ2-1; D gene unclear. The CDR3 loop spans 14 amino acids. The germline V gene has CDR1 SEHNR and CDR2 FQNEAQ (reference sequence). V was clipped by 5 bases and J by 7 bases, with 15 bases between them. CDR3 protein: CASSRAMVVNEQFF. In DNA form, the CDR3 reads TGTGCCAGCAGCCGAGCTATGGTGGTGAATGAGCAGTTCTTC.

This sequence joins TRBV6-5 and TRBJ1-1; tentative D call: TRBD1 (5 bases). Looked up from germline, CDR1 is MNHEY and CDR2 is SVGAGI. With 2 bases removed from V and 6 bases from J, the gap between germline ends came to 10 bases. The CDR3 length is 13 residues. The DNA for the CDR3 is TGTGCCAGCAGTTACAGGGGTGACGCTGAAGCTTTCTTT. Residues: CASSYRGDAEAFF.

This chain connects TRBV30 to TRBJ1-2; 7 bases agree with TRBD1. The CDR3 extends over 15 amino acids. The V segment lost 0 bases and the J segment 2 bases; nucleotides outside the gene matches: 6. The V gene's germline CDR1 is GTSNPN and CDR2 SVGIG (reference sequence). CDR3 in DNA: TGTGCCTGGAGTGTTACAGGGGCCTCAAACTATGGCTACACCTTC. It specifies CAWSVTGASNYGYTF.

The DNA for the CDR3 is TGCGCCAGCAGCTGGACTGGGATGGGTTATCAGCCCCAGCATTTT. This codes for CASSWTGMGYQPQHF. The rearrangement joins TRBV5-1 to TRBJ1-5; no definite D call. This CDR3 has 15 amino acids. Germline V CDR1 and CDR2: SGHRS, YFSETQ. Trimming pared 3 bases from V and 5 bases from J, leaving 15 bases between.

V usage is TRBV6-5 and J usage is TRBJ1-6; no clear D. The CDR3 has 14 residues. Trimming removed 7 bases at V and 11 bases at J, with 18 bases between. Per the germline V gene, CDR1 is MNHEY and CDR2 is SVGAGI. The CDR3 spells CASTERTWRAPLHF. In DNA form, the CDR3 reads TGTGCCAGCACCGAACGGACGTGGAGGGCACCCCTCCACTTT.

The chain recombines TRBV25-1 with TRBJ1-2, with D possibly matching TRBD1 (5 bases). Germline V gives CDR1 MGHDK, CDR2 SYGVNS. V was trimmed by 2 bases and J by 8 bases, leaving 21 bases between them. The CDR3 has 16 residues. CDR3 sequence (DNA): TGTGCCAGCAGTGAAATGTTCCCCGACAGCCCCCAGGGCTACACCTTC. Translating gives CASSEMFPDSPQGYTF.

The chain couples TRBV7-9 to TRBJ1-3; D call uncertain. Germline V gene sequence: CDR1 SEHNR, CDR2 FQNEAQ (reference sequence). Between the trimmed V and J ends, which lost 8 bases and 0 bases, there was a span of 5 bases. The length of the CDR3 is 12 residues. In DNA form, the CDR3 reads TGTGCCAGCGACTTCTCTGGAAACACCATATATTTT. It specifies CASDFSGNTIYF. Full variable domain (remainder filled in from reference TRBV7-9 and TRBJ1-3): DTGVSQNPRHKITKRGQNVTFRCDPISEHNRLYWYRQTLGQGPEFLTYFQNEAQLEKSRLLSDRFSAERPKGSFSTLEIQRTEQGDSAMYLCASDFSGNTIYFGEGSWLTVV.

The V and J genes are TRBV7-6 and TRBJ2-1; 7 nucleotides agree with TRBD2. The germline CDR1 and CDR2 sequences are SGHVS and FNYEAQ. The CDR3 contains 16 residues. V lost 5 bases, J lost 4 bases, and 11 bases stayed unmatched. The CDR3 protein is CASSPQSAGVYNEQFF. DNA of the CDR3: TGTGCCAGCAGCCCGCAGAGCGCGGGAGTTTACAATGAGCAGTTCTTC. Full variable domain (missing parts from reference TRBV7-6 and TRBJ2-1): GAGVSQSPRYKVTKRGQDVALRCDPISGHVSLYWYRQALGQGPEFLTYFNYEAQQDKSGLPNDRFSAERPEGSISTLTIQRTEQRDSAMYRCASSPQSAGVYNEQFFGPGTRLTVL.

This clone has a single count. J is TRBJ1-2 and V is TRBV27, with D perhaps TRBD1 (5 bases). The CDR3 totals 15 residues. Germline-derived CDR1 and CDR2 are MNHEY and SMNVEV (reference sequence). V dropped 6 bases and J dropped 8 bases, with 22 bases sitting between them. Written as DNA, the CDR3 is TGTGCCAGCAGCCCCGCCGGGACTTCACCCGGAGGCTACACCTTC. Its protein is CASSPAGTSPGGYTF.

The chain uses TRBV6-5 and TRBJ2-2, with TRBD1 as a possible D gene (6 bases). The CDR3 has 16 amino acids. V lost 2 bases and J 2 bases, leaving 12 bases between the germline ends. Germline loops: CDR1 MNHEY, CDR2 SVGAGI. The CDR3 is CASSYGWGRNTGELFF. As DNA, the CDR3 is TGTGCCAGCAGTTACGGGTGGGGGCGAAACACCGGGGAGCTGTTTTTT.